The 19 T cell receptor beta chains in this list originate from one sample, sequenced in a study of breast tumors, draining lymph nodes, adjacent tissues. One entry per CDR3 protein results from TCRdb running MiXCR on the multiplex PCR reads. The sample has over 10,000 distinct CDR3 sequences; 45% to 50% are singletons. Material for sequencing was tumor-adjacent breast tissue. The receptors stem from a female donor with breast cancer. Some clones in this sample may be carry-over from other donors' samples.

This clonotype was seen at least ten times. This may be a read error, as it is one base from a much larger clone. For the CDR3, the DNA is TGTGCCAGCAGCTCGTACACAGCTACGCAGTATTTT. This gives the protein CASSSYTATQYF. The chain combines TRBV5-4 with TRBJ2-3; D not resolved. This CDR3 contains 12 residues. Germline V CDR1 and CDR2: SGHNT, YYREEE (reference sequence).

The sample holds many counts of this clonotype. The chain links TRBV5-5 to TRBJ2-5; 12 bases agree with TRBD1. V lost 4 bases to trimming and J lost 10 bases; unmatched junction nucleotides: 5. Germline CDR1 is SGHKS and CDR2 is YYEKEE (reference sequence). The CDR3 is 13 amino acids. In nucleotides, the CDR3 is TGTGCCAGCAGCGGGGGACAGGGGGCGAGCCAGTACTTC. Translating gives CASSGGQGASQYF.

This clonotype was detected only a few times. The chain carries TRBV6-2 or TRBV6-3 and TRBJ2-7, with TRBD1 matching over 10 bases. CDR1 and CDR2 (germline): MNHEY, SVGEGT. This CDR3 has 15 residues. The V gene end was trimmed by 7 bases and the J gene end by 0 bases; junction bases not matched to a gene: 6. In DNA, the CDR3 is TGTGCCAGCAAATGGACAGGGGGTCTCTCCTACGAGCAGTACTTC. Translation: CASKWTGGLSYEQYF.

This clonotype was found once. This sequence joins TRBV5-1 and TRBJ2-1; TRBD2 matches at 7 bases. Looked up from germline, CDR1 is SGHRS and CDR2 is YFSETQ. The V and J ends lost 0 bases and 8 bases, in that order; junction bases with no gene match: 8. This CDR3 is 15 amino acids long. DNA of the CDR3: TGCGCCAGCAGCTTGGGTGGACTAGGGGCGGATGAGCAGTTCTTC. It translates to CASSLGGLGADEQFF.

This clonotype has ten or more counts. This sequence joins TRBV18 and TRBJ2-1; TRBD2 matches 11 bases. The CDR3 has 17 amino acids. The germline V gene has CDR1 KGHSH and CDR2 LQKENI. With 1 base clipped from V and 8 bases from J, the junction kept 10 bases outside the gene matches. The CDR3 DNA reads TGTGCCAGCTCACCACAGGTAGCGGGAGGGCCTCGGGATGAGCAGTTCTTC. Its protein is CASSPQVAGGPRDEQFF. Filled out from reference TRBV18 and TRBJ2-1, the complete variable domain reads NAGVMQNPRHLVRRRGQEARLRCSPMKGHSHVYWYRQLPEEGLKFMVYLQKENIIDESGMPKERFSAEFPKEGPSILRIQQVVRGDSAAYFCASSPQVAGGPRDEQFFGPGTRLTVL.

This clonotype has just one count. The V call is TRBV9, the J call TRBJ2-5; maybe TRBD2 (7 bases). The V gene's germline CDR1 is SGDLS and CDR2 YYNGEE. This CDR3 has 16 amino acids. The V end was cut by 0 bases, the J end by 5 bases, with 17 bases between. CDR3 amino acids: CASSVGGLLGGETQYF. The CDR3 nucleotides are TGTGCCAGCAGCGTAGGGGGACTACTCGGGGGCGAGACCCAGTACTTC.

The V and J genes are TRBV20-1 and TRBJ2-3; TRBD2 matches at 7 bases. Germline loops: CDR1 DFQATT, CDR2 SNEGSKA (reference sequence). Unmatched junction bases numbered 13, after V lost 6 bases and J lost 4 bases. The CDR3 length is 15 residues. In DNA form, the CDR3 reads TGCAGTGCCGTGAGAGGGCGGGGGACGGCAGATACGCAGTATTTT. Protein sequence: CSAVRGRGTADTQYF.

Note on this clonotype: Mismatch with germline at one junction end may stem from a read error. This chain connects TRBV7-9 to TRBJ2-1; 16 bases fit TRBD2. Germline loops: CDR1 SEHNR, CDR2 FQNEAQ (reference sequence). The CDR3 is 17 residues long. CDR3 nucleotide sequence: TGTGCCAGCAGCCCCGGGACTAGCGGGAGGGCCCCCAATGGGCAGTTCTTC. Amino acids: CASSPGTSGRAPNGQFF. Supplemented by reference TRBV7-9 and TRBJ2-1, the full variable domain reads DTGVSQNPRHKITKRGQNVTFRCDPISEHNRLYWYRQTLGQGPEFLTYFQNEAQLEKSRLLSDRFSAERPKGSFSTLEIQRTEQGDSAMYLCASSPGTSGRAPNGQFFGPGTRLTVL.

In this sample, this clonotype is medium-sized. V usage is TRBV7-8 and J usage is TRBJ2-1; D not certain. V was trimmed by 0 bases and J by 7 bases, leaving 10 bases between them. In germline, CDR1 is SGHVS, CDR2 FQNEAQ. The CDR3 spans 14 residues. CDR3 in DNA: TGTGCCAGCAGCTTAGCGGGCGCGTCGAATGAGCAGTTCTTC. Its translation is CASSLAGASNEQFF.

The V and J genes are TRBV20-1 and TRBJ2-2; TRBD2 matches 9 bases. CDR3 length equals 14 residues. Germline CDR1 DFQATT, CDR2 SNEGSKA (reference sequence). V lost 5 bases, J lost 8 bases, and 9 bases stayed unmatched. Written as DNA, the CDR3 is TGCAGTGCTGGACTTAGCGGGAGCGAGGGGGAGCTGTTTTTT. Translating gives CSAGLSGSEGELFF.

This clonotype has at least ten counts. The chain carries TRBV5-4 and TRBJ2-7; D is perhaps TRBD2 (6 bases). The germline V gene has CDR1 SGHNT and CDR2 YYREEE (reference sequence). V was trimmed by 3 bases and J by 0 bases, leaving 13 bases between them. The CDR3 totals 15 residues. The DNA for the CDR3 is TGTGCCAGCAGCTGGGGGGTCTCAAGCTCCTACGAGCAGTACTTC. It is translated as CASSWGVSSSYEQYF.

This clonotype turned up a few times. The chain couples TRBV12-3 or TRBV12-4 to TRBJ1-2; weak D call: TRBD1 (5 bases). The CDR3 loop spans 14 amino acids. Trimming removed 7 bases at V and 3 bases at J, with 15 bases between. The CDR3 is CASTFSLGDYGYTF. CDR3 in DNA: TGTGCCAGCACCTTTTCCTTGGGGGACTATGGCTACACCTTC.

The V call is TRBV9, the J call TRBJ2-3; 7 positions match TRBD2. The CDR3 is made up of 14 amino acids. CDR1 is SGDLS and CDR2 is YYNGEE in the germline V gene. V lost 6 bases, J lost 15 bases, and 19 bases stayed unmatched. CDR3 in DNA: TGTGCCAGCACCCCCGTTGGGGGGGGAGAATACGAATATTTT. Protein sequence: CASTPVGGGEYEYF.

The CDR3 coding sequence is TGCAGTGCTAGGCCAACTCTTAGCTCCTATAATTCACCCCTCCACTTT. It encodes CSARPTLSSYNSPLHF. The chain recombines TRBV20-1 with TRBJ1-6; no clear D gene. Germline V CDR1 and CDR2: DFQATT, SNEGSKA (reference sequence). V gave up 3 bases and J gave up 0 bases, with 12 bases separating them. CDR3 size: 16 residues.

V and J are TRBV15 and TRBJ2-1, with TRBD2 matching over 8 bases. The length of the CDR3 is 21 residues. J was trimmed by 0 bases and V by 0 bases; bases with no gene match: 16. The germline CDR1 and CDR2 sequences are LNHNV and YYDKDF (reference sequence). The CDR3 nucleotides read TGTGCCACCAGCAGAGACGATGGGGGACTAGATCGCGGTCCCTCCTACAATGAGCAGTTCTTC. This codes for CATSRDDGGLDRGPSYNEQFF.

This clonotype was seen repeatedly, ten times or more. The genes are TRBV3-1 and TRBJ1-6, with D possibly being TRBD1 (6 bases). The CDR3 runs to 13 residues. The germline gives CDR1 LGHDT, CDR2 YNNKEL (reference sequence). V shed 2 bases and J shed 8 bases, with 7 bases lying between them. The CDR3, as DNA: TGTGCCAGCAGCCAACACAGGGATTCACCCCTCCACTTT. Its translation: CASSQHRDSPLHF. The whole variable domain, filled in from reference TRBV3-1 and TRBJ1-6, reads DTAVSQTPKYLVTQMGNDKSIKCEQNLGHDTMYWYKQDSKKFLKIMFSYNNKELIINETVPNRFSPKSPDKAHLNLHINSLELGDSAVYFCASSQHRDSPLHFGNGTRLTVT.

V gene TRBV19 combines with J gene TRBJ2-2; 10 bases agree with TRBD2. J was trimmed by 4 bases and V by 5 bases; bases with no gene match: 10. Looked up from germline, CDR1 is LNHDA and CDR2 is SQIVND (reference sequence). The CDR3 runs 17 residues. This CDR3 reads CASSLGSGRPFTGELFF. CDR3 bases: TGTGCCAGTAGTTTGGGTAGCGGGAGGCCCTTCACCGGGGAGCTGTTTTTT. The full variable domain, completed using reference TRBV19 and TRBJ2-2, is DGGITQSPKYLFRKEGQNVTLSCEQNLNHDAMYWYRQDPGQGLRLIYYSQIVNDFQKGDIAEGYSVSREKKESFPLTVTSAQKNPTAFYLCASSLGSGRPFTGELFFGEGSRLTVL.

The rearrangement uses TRBV7-8 and TRBJ1-5; D remains ambiguous. With 5 bases removed from V and 6 bases from J, the gap between germline ends came to 17 bases. The CDR3 has 15 residues. CDR1 and CDR2 (germline): SGHVS, FQNEAQ. In DNA, the CDR3 is TGTGCCAGCAGCCCAGGAGGGTCGGGGAGTCAGCCCCAGCATTTT. The encoded protein is CASSPGGSGSQPQHF.

Concerning this clonotype: This clone may be a read error of a much larger clone one base away. The chain uses TRBV7-9 and TRBJ1-2, with D hard to call. V was clipped by 8 bases and J by 6 bases, with 16 bases between them. The CDR3 is 13 residues long. CDR1 and CDR2 (germline): SEHNR, FQNEAQ (reference sequence). DNA for the CDR3: TGTGCCAGCGGCGCCCAACTTTTTGATGGCTACACCTTC. This codes for CASGAQLFDGYTF.